Below are 5 T cell receptor beta chains sequenced from a single sample in a study of T-cell reconstitution after alpha-beta-depleted transplantation in children. Unique molecular identifiers were incorporated when the TCRbeta library was constructed. MiXCR was run by TCRdb on the PCR reads, yielding one entry per CDR3 protein. The repertoire has around 960,000 distinct CDR3 sequences, around 30% of them found once; the top ten carry roughly 30%. Sequencing was performed on PBMCs, mostly from graft donor cells, taken 360 days after TCRalphabeta/CD19-depleted stem cell transplant. These receptors all stem from a boy under two years old who had a stem cell transplant for SCID, so the T cells may come from the graft donor.

The chain recombines TRBV29-1 with TRBJ2-1; perhaps TRBD1 as D (5 bases). Germline V gene data show CDR1 as SQVTM and CDR2 as ANQGSEA. Between the trimmed V and J ends, which lost 7 bases and 4 bases, there was a span of 11 bases. The CDR3 is 12 amino acids. CDR3 protein: CSGTYGYNEQFF. CDR3 bases: TGCAGCGGGACATACGGATACAATGAGCAGTTCTTC.

The J gene is TRBJ2-2, the V gene TRBV6-1; 7 nucleotides agree with TRBD1. This CDR3 is built from 16 residues. Germline assignment: CDR1 MNHNS and CDR2 SASEGT. V shed 8 bases, J shed 8 bases, and the junction held 17 bases outside the gene matches. CDR3 in amino acids: CASGSSHRGSMGELFF. The DNA of the CDR3 is TGTGCCAGCGGAAGTTCCCACAGGGGCTCAATGGGGGAGCTGTTTTTT.

The rearrangement uses TRBV10-3 and TRBJ2-7; no firm D call. CDR1 ENHRY and CDR2 SYGVKD come from the germline V gene. The CDR3 contains 14 residues. V dropped 0 bases and J dropped 6 bases, with 12 bases sitting between them. Here the CDR3 reads CAISESAGLTEQYF. The CDR3 coding sequence is TGTGCCATCAGTGAGTCGGCCGGGCTCACCGAGCAGTACTTC.

This clonotype turned up a few times. The chain is built from TRBV4-2 and TRBJ1-2, with 8 bases that match TRBD1. Germline V gene lookup returns CDR1 LGHNA and CDR2 YNFKEQ. Losses at the gene ends were 4 bases for V and 0 bases for J; bases not matched to a gene: 7. CDR3 size: 16 residues. This chain's CDR3 is CASSLLDRAPNYGYTF. The CDR3 nucleotides are TGTGCCAGCAGCCTCCTGGACAGGGCTCCTAACTATGGCTACACCTTC.

This sequence joins TRBV20-1 and TRBJ2-7, with 12 bases lining up with TRBD1. Germline lookup yields CDR1 DFQATT and CDR2 SNEGSKA (reference sequence). This CDR3 contains 15 residues. Trimming took 5 bases from V and 4 from J; bases not matched to a gene: 9. The chain's CDR3 is CSAQNRDRGLYEQYF. The CDR3 nucleotides are TGCAGTGCTCAGAATCGGGACAGGGGGCTGTACGAGCAGTACTTC.